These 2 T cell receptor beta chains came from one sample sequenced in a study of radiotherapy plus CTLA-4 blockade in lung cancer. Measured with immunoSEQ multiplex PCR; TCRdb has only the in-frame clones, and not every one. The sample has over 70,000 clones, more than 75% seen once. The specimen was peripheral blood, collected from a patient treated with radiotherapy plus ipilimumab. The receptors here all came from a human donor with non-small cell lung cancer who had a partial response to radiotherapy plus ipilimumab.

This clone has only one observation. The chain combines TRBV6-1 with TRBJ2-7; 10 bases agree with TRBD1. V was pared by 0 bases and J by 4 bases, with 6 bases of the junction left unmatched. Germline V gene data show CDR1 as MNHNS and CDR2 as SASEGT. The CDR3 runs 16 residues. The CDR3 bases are TGTGCCAGCAGTGAAGCGTGGGGACAGGGGCCTTACGAGCAGTACGTC. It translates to CASSEAWGQGPYEQYV.

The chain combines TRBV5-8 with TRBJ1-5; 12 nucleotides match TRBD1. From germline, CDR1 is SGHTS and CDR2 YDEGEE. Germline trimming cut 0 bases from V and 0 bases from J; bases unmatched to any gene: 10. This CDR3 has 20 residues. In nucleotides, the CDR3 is TGTGCCAGCAGCTTGGTACACCGGGACAGGGGGCTCGATAGCAATCAGCCCCAGCATTTT. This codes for CASSLVHRDRGLDSNQPQHF. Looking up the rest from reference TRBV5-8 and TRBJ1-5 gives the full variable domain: EAGVTQSPTHLIKTRGQQATLRCSPISGHTSVYWYQQALGLGLQFLLWYDEGEERNRGNFPPRFSGRQFPNYSSELNVNALELEDSALYLCASSLVHRDRGLDSNQPQHFGDGTRLSIL.